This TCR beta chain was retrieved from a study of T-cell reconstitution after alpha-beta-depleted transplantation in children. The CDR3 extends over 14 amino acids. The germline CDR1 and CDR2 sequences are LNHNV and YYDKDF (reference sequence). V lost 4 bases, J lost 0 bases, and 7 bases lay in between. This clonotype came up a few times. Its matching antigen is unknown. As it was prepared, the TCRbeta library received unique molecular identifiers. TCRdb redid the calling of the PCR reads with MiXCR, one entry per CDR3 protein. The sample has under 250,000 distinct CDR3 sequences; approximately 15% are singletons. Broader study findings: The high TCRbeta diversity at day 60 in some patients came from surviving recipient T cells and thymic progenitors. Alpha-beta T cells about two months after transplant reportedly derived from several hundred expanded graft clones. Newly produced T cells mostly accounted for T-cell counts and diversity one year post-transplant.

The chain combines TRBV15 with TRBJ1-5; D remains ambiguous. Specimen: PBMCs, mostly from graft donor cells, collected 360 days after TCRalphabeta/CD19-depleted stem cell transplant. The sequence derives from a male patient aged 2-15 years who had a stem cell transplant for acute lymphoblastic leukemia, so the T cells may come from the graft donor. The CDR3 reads CATSKGYSNQPQHF. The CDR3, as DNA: TGTGCCACCAGCAAGGGTTATAGCAATCAGCCCCAGCATTTT.